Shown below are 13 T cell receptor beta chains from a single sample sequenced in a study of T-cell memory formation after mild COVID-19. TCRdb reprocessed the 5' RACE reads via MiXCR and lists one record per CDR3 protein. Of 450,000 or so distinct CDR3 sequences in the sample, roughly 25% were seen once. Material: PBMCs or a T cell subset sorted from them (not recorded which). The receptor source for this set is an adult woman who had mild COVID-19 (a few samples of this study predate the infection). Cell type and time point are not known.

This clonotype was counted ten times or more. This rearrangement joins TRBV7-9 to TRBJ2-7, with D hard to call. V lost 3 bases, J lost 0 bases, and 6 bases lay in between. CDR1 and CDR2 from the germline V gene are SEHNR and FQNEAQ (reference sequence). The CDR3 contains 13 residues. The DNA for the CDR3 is TGTGCCAGCAGCTTTACCGTCTCCTACGAGCAGTACTTC. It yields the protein CASSFTVSYEQYF.

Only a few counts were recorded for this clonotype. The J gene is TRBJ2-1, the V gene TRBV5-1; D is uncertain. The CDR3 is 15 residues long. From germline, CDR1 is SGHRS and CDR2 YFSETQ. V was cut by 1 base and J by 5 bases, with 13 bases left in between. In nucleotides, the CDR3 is TGCGCCAGCAGCTTGCTGGCGGTTGACCACAATGAGCAGTTCTTC. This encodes CASSLLAVDHNEQFF.

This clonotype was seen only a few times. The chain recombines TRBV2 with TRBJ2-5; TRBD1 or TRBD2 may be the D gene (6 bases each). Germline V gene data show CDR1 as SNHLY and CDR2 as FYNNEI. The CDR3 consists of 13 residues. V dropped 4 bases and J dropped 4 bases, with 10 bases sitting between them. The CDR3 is CASSGRGAETQYF. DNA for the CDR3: TGTGCCAGCAGTGGAAGGGGGGCAGAGACCCAGTACTTC.

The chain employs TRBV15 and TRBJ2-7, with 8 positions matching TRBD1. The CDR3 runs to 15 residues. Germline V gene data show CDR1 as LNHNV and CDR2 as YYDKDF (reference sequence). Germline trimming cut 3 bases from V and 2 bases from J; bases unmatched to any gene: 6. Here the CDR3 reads CATSRAGTGTYEQYF. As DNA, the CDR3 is TGTGCCACCAGCAGGGCCGGGACAGGTACCTACGAGCAGTACTTC.

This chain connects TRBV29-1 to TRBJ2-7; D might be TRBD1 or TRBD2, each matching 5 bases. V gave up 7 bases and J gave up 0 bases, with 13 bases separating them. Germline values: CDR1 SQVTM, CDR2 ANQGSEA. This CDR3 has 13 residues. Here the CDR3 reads CSARDGLSYEQYF. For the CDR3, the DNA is TGCAGCGCCCGGGACGGACTCTCCTACGAGCAGTACTTC.

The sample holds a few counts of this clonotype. CDR3 loop: CASSLFGPAGEKLFF. The CDR3 bases are TGTGCCAGCAGTTTATTCGGTCCGGCAGGTGAAAAACTGTTTTTT. The J gene is TRBJ1-4, the V gene TRBV12-3 or TRBV12-4; no reliable D call. CDR3 size: 15 residues. V shed 2 bases and J shed 7 bases, with 14 bases lying between them.

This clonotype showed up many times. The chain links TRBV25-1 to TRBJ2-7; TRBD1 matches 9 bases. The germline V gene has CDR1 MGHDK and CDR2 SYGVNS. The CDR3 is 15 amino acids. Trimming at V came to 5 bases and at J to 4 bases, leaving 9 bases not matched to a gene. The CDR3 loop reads CASSNAGTGMYEQYF. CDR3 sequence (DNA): TGTGCCAGCAGTAACGCCGGGACAGGGATGTACGAGCAGTACTTC.

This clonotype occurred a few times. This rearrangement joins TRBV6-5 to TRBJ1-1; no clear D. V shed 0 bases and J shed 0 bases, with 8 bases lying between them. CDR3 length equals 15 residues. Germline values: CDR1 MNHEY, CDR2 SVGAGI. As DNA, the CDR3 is TGTGCCAGCAGTTACTCGGCCAGGATGAACACTGAAGCTTTCTTT. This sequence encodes CASSYSARMNTEAFF.

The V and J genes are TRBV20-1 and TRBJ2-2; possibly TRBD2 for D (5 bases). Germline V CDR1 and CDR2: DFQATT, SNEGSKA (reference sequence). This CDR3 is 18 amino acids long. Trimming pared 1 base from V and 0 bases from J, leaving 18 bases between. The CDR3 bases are TGCAGTGCTAGAGGGGCTTTAAAGGCGGGCGCGAACACCGGGGAGCTGTTTTTT. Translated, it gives CSARGALKAGANTGELFF.

CDR3 nucleotide sequence: TGTGCCAGCACGGGGCTAGATGCAGATACGCAGTATTTT. This gives the protein CASTGLDADTQYF. The rearrangement uses TRBV7-9 and TRBJ2-3; the D gene could be TRBD1 or TRBD2 (5 bases each). The CDR3 is 13 amino acids. CDR1 and CDR2 from the germline V gene are SEHNR and FQNEAQ (reference sequence). Deletions cut 7 bases from V and 4 bases from J, with 12 bases between.

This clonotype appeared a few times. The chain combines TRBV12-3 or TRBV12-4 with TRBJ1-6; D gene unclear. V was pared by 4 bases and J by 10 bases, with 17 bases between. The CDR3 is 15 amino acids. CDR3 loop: CASSSTTLFVSPLHF. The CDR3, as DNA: TGTGCCAGCAGTTCCACTACGTTGTTCGTCTCACCCCTCCACTTT.

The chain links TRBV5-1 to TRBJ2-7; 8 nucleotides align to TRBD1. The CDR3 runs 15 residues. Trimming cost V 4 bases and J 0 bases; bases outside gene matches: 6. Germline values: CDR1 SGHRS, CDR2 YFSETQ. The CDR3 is CASSAGTGSSYEQYF. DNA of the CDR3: TGCGCCAGCAGCGCCGGGACAGGTAGCTCCTACGAGCAGTACTTC.

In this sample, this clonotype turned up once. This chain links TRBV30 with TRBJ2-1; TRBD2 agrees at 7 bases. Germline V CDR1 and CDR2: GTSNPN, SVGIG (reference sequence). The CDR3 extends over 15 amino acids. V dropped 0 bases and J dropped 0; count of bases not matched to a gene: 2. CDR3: CAWSVSSGSYNEQFF. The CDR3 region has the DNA TGTGCCTGGAGTGTCTCTAGCGGCTCCTACAATGAGCAGTTCTTC.